The 29 T cell receptor beta chains in this list originate from one sample, sequenced in a study of blood T cells in healthy people across ages. Alongside a J-beta primer mix, a sample-barcoded 5' primer served in a second PCR lasting roughly 7 to 11 cycles. MiXCR, run by TCRdb on the 5' RACE reads, gives a single entry per CDR3 protein. The sample consists of roughly 790,000 distinct CDR3 sequences, 43% of them appearing once. The sample consisted of blood. The source is a woman aged 55-70 years in good health.

The rearrangement uses TRBV4-2 and TRBJ2-7; D is uncertain. CDR3 length equals 15 residues. Deletions cut 0 bases from V and 0 bases from J, with 9 bases between. Germline V gives CDR1 LGHNA, CDR2 YNFKEQ. Written as DNA, the CDR3 is TGTGCCAGCAGCCAAGAGCGCCCGACCTCCTACGAGCAGTACTTC. It codes for CASSQERPTSYEQYF.

J is TRBJ1-4 and V is TRBV5-1; 7 nucleotides match TRBD1. The trim removed 3 bases at V and 7 bases at J, leaving 9 bases unmatched. Looked up from germline, CDR1 is SGHRS and CDR2 is YFSETQ. The CDR3 has 15 residues. Here the CDR3 DNA reads TGCGCCAGCAGCTCTCCCGGACAGGACCGTGAAAAACTGTTTTTT. It codes for CASSSPGQDREKLFF.

A word on this clonotype: This may be a read error: a much more frequent sequence differs by one nucleotide. The chain has TRBV4-3 and TRBJ2-5, with 11 bases matching TRBD2. The DNA end favors TRBJ2-7, so the J call may be wrong. Germline V gene lookup returns CDR1 LGHNA and CDR2 YSLEER. The CDR3 spans 15 residues. CDR3 coding DNA: TGCGCCAGCAGCCAAGTACTAGCGGGAGAGTACGAGCAGTACTTC. Translation: CASSQVLAGEYEQYF.

The chain couples TRBV20-1 to TRBJ2-7; 10 bases are shared with TRBD1. This CDR3 comprises 15 residues. V lost 0 bases and J lost 5; bases outside the gene matches: 7. Germline lookup yields CDR1 DFQATT and CDR2 SNEGSKA (reference sequence). CDR3 DNA sequence: TGCAGTGCTAGAGATCCGGGACAGGGGATGAACGAGCAGTACTTC. This sequence encodes CSARDPGQGMNEQYF.

The rearrangement joins TRBV7-9 to TRBJ2-7; no clear D gene. Trimming removed 1 base from V and 7 bases from J, with 14 bases in between. CDR1 is SEHNR, CDR2 FQNEAQ, per germline (reference sequence). There are 14 residues in the CDR3. CDR3 region: CASSLVAELGEQYF. The CDR3 nucleotides read TGTGCCAGCAGCTTAGTTGCGGAATTGGGTGAGCAGTACTTC.

The CDR3 region is CASSFAPGTSEQLRNNEQFF. CDR3 in DNA: TGTGCCAGCAGCTTTGCTCCCGGGACTAGCGAGCAGCTCAGGAACAATGAGCAGTTCTTC. The rearrangement uses TRBV7-8 and TRBJ2-1; 10 bases fit TRBD2. Germline V CDR1 and CDR2: SGHVS, FQNEAQ. The trim removed 3 bases at V and 5 bases at J, leaving 19 bases unmatched. This CDR3 is built from 20 residues.

Here the CDR3 reads CASSNARDYGYTF. The CDR3 bases are TGTGCCAGCAGCAACGCCAGGGACTATGGCTACACCTTC. The genes are TRBV14 and TRBJ1-2; D is perhaps TRBD1 (5 bases). From germline, CDR1 is SGHDN and CDR2 FVKESK. Trimming took off 5 bases at V and 3 bases at J, with 10 bases between the two ends. The CDR3 has 13 amino acids.

The chain uses TRBV30 and TRBJ1-1; 8 positions agree with TRBD1. Germline-derived CDR1 and CDR2 are GTSNPN and SVGIG (reference sequence). There are 13 residues in the CDR3. V was clipped by 3 bases and J by 1 base; unmatched bases: 1. The CDR3 spells CAWRGTGNTEAFF. The CDR3 region has the DNA TGTGCCTGGAGAGGGACAGGGAACACTGAAGCTTTCTTT.

This clonotype was picked up a small number of times. The genes are TRBV28 and TRBJ2-1, with 9 bases aligning to TRBD2. The length of the CDR3 is 15 residues. V lost 3 bases to trimming and J lost 9 bases; unmatched junction nucleotides: 9. Germline-derived CDR1 and CDR2 are MDHEN and SYDVKM. CDR3 in amino acids: CASSLWGSGSTEQFF. In nucleotides, the CDR3 is TGTGCCAGCAGTTTGTGGGGTAGCGGGAGTACTGAGCAGTTCTTC.

The chain is built from TRBV6-5 and TRBJ2-1; 11 nucleotides align to TRBD2. With V trimmed by 6 bases and J by 8 bases, 9 bases remained unmatched. The CDR3 extends over 15 amino acids. Germline V CDR1 and CDR2: MNHEY, SVGAGI. Here the CDR3 reads CASRTTSGSIYEQFF. The CDR3 DNA sequence: TGTGCCAGCAGAACAACTAGCGGGAGCATTTATGAGCAGTTCTTC.

The table lists this clonotype with many counts. The rearrangement links TRBV7-3 to TRBJ2-1, with TRBD2 matching 11 bases. V dropped 4 bases and J dropped 7; count of bases not matched to a gene: 6. This CDR3 is 15 amino acids long. Germline values: CDR1 SGHTA, CDR2 FQGTGA. The CDR3 bases are TGTGCCAGCAGCTCTATAGCGGGGGGGAATAATGAGCAGTTCTTC. This encodes CASSSIAGGNNEQFF.

This clonotype was counted many times. The chain is built from TRBV28 and TRBJ2-6; TRBD1 aligns across 8 bases. Germline V CDR1 and CDR2: MDHEN, SYDVKM. The CDR3 extends over 18 amino acids. The junction had 10 bases not matched to a gene; V was cut back by 6 bases and J by 0 bases. The CDR3 loop is CASRSPQGAISGANVLTF. In DNA, the CDR3 is TGTGCCAGCAGATCACCCCAGGGGGCCATCTCTGGGGCCAACGTCCTGACTTTC.

The chain uses TRBV2 and TRBJ2-7; perhaps D is TRBD1 or TRBD2 (6 bases each). The end of the DNA aligns better with TRBJ2-5, so the J call may be wrong. The CDR3 consists of 15 residues. Per germline, CDR1 SNHLY and CDR2 FYNNEI. CDR3 bases: TGTGCCAGCACCTATCGGAGGGGGGCTGGAGAGACCCAGTACTTC. This sequence encodes CASTYRRGAGETQYF.

V is TRBV19 and J is TRBJ2-1; 9 bases are a match to TRBD1. The last part of the DNA fits TRBJ2-7 better; the J call may be wrong. The CDR3 has 15 residues. Per germline, CDR1 LNHDA and CDR2 SQIVND (reference sequence). CDR3 bases: TGTGCCAGTAGTTCCGGACAGGGGACCTACAATGAGCAGTACTTC. Translation: CASSSGQGTYNEQYF.

This clonotype has a handful of counts. The V gene is TRBV5-1, the J gene TRBJ1-6; 8 bases match TRBD1. The CDR3 spans 15 residues. J was trimmed by 8 bases and V by 4 bases; bases with no gene match: 8. Germline CDR1 is SGHRS and CDR2 is YFSETQ. CDR3 residues: CASSTGQGGYSPLHF. The CDR3 nucleotides are TGCGCCAGCAGCACCGGACAGGGAGGGTATTCACCCCTCCACTTT.

This chain uses TRBV11-3 with TRBJ2-1, with D possibly being TRBD2 (6 bases). V was shortened by 3 bases and J by 5 bases, with 11 bases between the two germline ends. CDR3 length equals 14 residues. Per germline, CDR1 SGHNT and CDR2 YENEEA. CDR3 DNA: TGTGCCAGCAGCTTCGGGGGAAGGAACAATGAGCAGTTCTTC. Its translation: CASSFGGRNNEQFF.

About this clonotype: Possible read error: a much larger clone is one base away. CDR3 amino acids: CASSKTSGRDMQYF. The CDR3 DNA reads TGTGCCAGCAGTAAAACTAGCGGGAGAGATATGCAGTATTTT. V is TRBV6-5 and J is TRBJ2-3; TRBD2 aligns across 11 bases. CDR1 is MNHEY and CDR2 is SVGAGI in the germline V gene. The CDR3 consists of 14 residues.

In its sample, this clonotype was seen many times. The V call is TRBV9, the J call TRBJ2-7, with TRBD2 matching over 8 bases. J gave up 2 bases and V 0 bases, and 7 bases lay outside the gene matches. This CDR3 is built from 16 residues. Germline V gene sequence: CDR1 SGDLS, CDR2 YYNGEE. CDR3 residues: CASSVDSGVRPYEQYF. CDR3 in DNA: TGTGCCAGCAGCGTAGATAGCGGGGTCCGCCCCTACGAGCAGTACTTC.

The J gene is TRBJ2-1, the V gene TRBV27; maybe TRBD2 (6 bases). With the DNA end fitting TRBJ2-7 better, the J assignment may be wrong. This CDR3 is 15 amino acids long. Germline CDR1 is MNHEY and CDR2 is SMNVEV (reference sequence). Here the CDR3 reads CASSPSRWGVDEQYF. DNA of the CDR3: TGTGCCAGCAGTCCCTCTCGGTGGGGGGTCGATGAGCAGTACTTC.

V usage is TRBV2 and J usage is TRBJ2-7; TRBD1 matches 7 bases. The V and J ends lost 0 bases and 0 bases, in that order; junction bases with no gene match: 5. Per germline, CDR1 SNHLY and CDR2 FYNNEI. This CDR3 comprises 16 residues. The CDR3 here is CASSEAGTAYSYEQYF. In DNA form, the CDR3 reads TGTGCCAGCAGTGAAGCCGGGACAGCCTACTCCTACGAGCAGTACTTC. The full variable domain, in which reference TRBV2 and TRBJ2-7 provide the parts outside the CDR3, is EPEVTQTPSHQVTQMGQEVILRCVPISNHLYFYWYRQILGQKVEFLVSFYNNEISEKSEIFDDQFSVERPDGSNFTLKIRSTKLEDSAMYFCASSEAGTAYSYEQYFGPGTRLTVT.

The J gene is TRBJ2-1, the V gene TRBV4-2; 12 bases are shared with TRBD2. Per germline, CDR1 LGHNA and CDR2 YNFKEQ. The CDR3 has 17 amino acids. Germline trimming cut 1 base from V and 5 bases from J; bases unmatched to any gene: 6. CDR3 residues: CASSQGLAGGPHNEQFF. Here the CDR3 DNA reads TGTGCCAGCAGCCAAGGCCTAGCGGGGGGGCCTCACAATGAGCAGTTCTTC.

This clonotype was detected only a few times. CDR3 protein: CASSLAARWGGKANIQYF. In DNA, the CDR3 is TGTGCCAGCAGCTTAGCGGCCCGTTGGGGGGGAAAAGCGAACATTCAGTACTTC. The chain is built from TRBV7-9 and TRBJ2-4; 7 bases are a match to TRBD2. J gave up 7 bases and V 0 bases, and 15 bases lay outside the gene matches. The CDR3 runs 18 residues. Germline V gene lookup returns CDR1 SEHNR and CDR2 FQNEAQ (reference sequence).

This clonotype came up a few times. V gene TRBV3-1 combines with J gene TRBJ1-5; D gene ambiguous. The V and J ends lost 0 bases and 2 bases respectively, with 8 bases between them. The CDR3 spans 15 residues. Germline loops: CDR1 LGHDT, CDR2 YNNKEL (reference sequence). CDR3 protein: CASSQEGLGNQPQHF. CDR3 sequence (DNA): TGTGCCAGCAGCCAAGAGGGTTTGGGCAATCAGCCCCAGCATTTT.

There are many counts of this clonotype. A much more abundant neighbour one base away suggests this may be a read error. The V call is TRBV24-1, the J call TRBJ2-7; 8 bases align to TRBD2. The V and J ends lost 4 bases and 7 bases, in that order; junction bases with no gene match: 14. This CDR3 region has 16 residues. Looked up from germline, CDR1 is KGHDR and CDR2 is SFDVKD. CDR3 coding DNA: TGTGCCACCAGTGACCTAGGACTAGCTGATGGGAATGAGCAGTACTTC. Amino acids: CATSDLGLADGNEQYF.

This clonotype was counted ten times or more. The chain links TRBV10-3 to TRBJ2-7, with TRBD1 matching over 9 bases. The CDR3 totals 13 residues. V was clipped by 6 bases and J by 5 bases; unmatched bases: 5. From germline, CDR1 is ENHRY and CDR2 SYGVKD. The CDR3 reads CAISPTGGNEQYF. The CDR3 bases are TGTGCCATCAGCCCTACAGGGGGCAACGAGCAGTACTTC.

A single count supports this clonotype. The genes are TRBV18 and TRBJ2-3, with 7 bases that match TRBD1. The J segment lost 0 bases and the V segment lost 6 bases, leaving 9 bases of the junction unmatched. The CDR3 consists of 16 residues. Germline V lookup: CDR1 KGHSH, CDR2 LQKENI. The CDR3 protein is CASSREGTASTDTQYF. The CDR3 nucleotides read TGTGCCAGCTCCCGAGAAGGGACAGCTAGCACAGATACGCAGTATTTT.

The CDR3 reads CASSYNRGGETQYF. CDR3 nucleotides: TGTGCCAGCAGTTACAACAGGGGGGGAGAGACCCAGTACTTC. The rearrangement joins TRBV6-6 to TRBJ2-5, with D possibly matching TRBD1 (8 bases). Germline loops: CDR1 MNHNY, CDR2 SVGAGI (reference sequence). The CDR3 has 14 residues. Trimming removed 2 bases at V and 4 bases at J, with 11 bases between.

The rearrangement uses TRBV27 and TRBJ2-7, with 7 nucleotides matching TRBD2. V lost 6 bases, J lost 0 bases, and 5 bases stayed unmatched. The CDR3 is made up of 14 amino acids. In germline, CDR1 is MNHEY, CDR2 SMNVEV (reference sequence). CDR3 sequence (DNA): TGTGCCAGCAGCTCACCGGGGGGCTCCTACGAGCAGTACTTC. Translating it yields CASSSPGGSYEQYF.

The chain links TRBV9 to TRBJ2-1; 7 positions match TRBD2. The V gene end was trimmed by 2 bases and the J gene end by 9 bases; junction bases not matched to a gene: 8. CDR3 length: 14 amino acids. Germline CDR1 reads SGDLS; CDR2 reads YYNGEE. Here the CDR3 reads CASSVLGGRVEQFF. CDR3 nucleotide sequence: TGTGCCAGCAGCGTGTTGGGTGGGAGGGTTGAGCAGTTCTTC.